This TCR beta chain is drawn from a study of T cells in Graves' hyperthyroidism and ophthalmopathy. Study-wide points: Ophthalmopathy was model-predicted a median around seven months pre-onset.

Germline V lookup: CDR1 SGHRS, CDR2 YFSETQ. The V end was cut by 0 bases, the J end by 3 bases, with 7 bases between. This CDR3 is 14 amino acids long. Those patients with uncontrolled infection, other autoimmune disease, pregnancy or lactation were excluded. Researchers amplified the TCR beta CDR3 regions from RNA transcripts. Researchers ran a first-round RT-PCR on the TCR CDR3 using the HTBI primer set. TCRdb ran MiXCR on the multiplex PCR reads and lists one entry per CDR3 protein. The table has roughly 550,000 distinct CDR3 sequences, roughly 16% seen once. This clonotype was found many times. Antigen: not known.

This chain uses TRBV5-1 with TRBJ1-5; D is uncertain. Sample: blood. The clonotype originates from a woman in her 30s with Graves' ophthalmopathy. The CDR3 loop reads CASSLAGNNQPQHF. CDR3 nucleotide sequence: TGCGCCAGCAGCTTGGCCGGCAACAATCAGCCCCAGCATTTT. The full variable domain, rest sourced from reference TRBV5-1 and TRBJ1-5, is KAGVTQTPRYLIKTRGQQVTLSCSPISGHRSVSWYQQTPGQGLQFLFEYFSETQRNKGNFPGRFSGRQFSNSRSEMNVSTLELGDSALYLCASSLAGNNQPQHFGDGTRLSIL.